Sequencing of this TCR beta chain was carried out in a study of response to subunit inactivated influenza vaccine. Study-wide results and caveats: T cells newly recruited by each seasonal influenza vaccination are few, the authors suggested.

Germline CDR1 is GTSNPN and CDR2 is SVGIG (reference sequence). CDR3 length: 13 residues. V lost 4 bases, J lost 3 bases, and 10 bases lay in between. TCRdb re-analysed the RT-PCR reads in MiXCR, keeping a single row per CDR3 protein. The data contain 550,000 to 800,000 distinct CDR3 sequences, 15% to 18% of them singletons. About this clonotype: What it binds is not known.

This TCR was recovered from a man aged 45-60 years who received an inactivated influenza vaccine. The chain employs TRBV30 and TRBJ1-5; D is undetermined. Sequences were derived from PBMCs from blood, sampled about 12 days after vaccination. The CDR3 region is CAWNTRNNQPQHF. The CDR3 DNA sequence: TGTGCCTGGAATACCAGGAACAATCAGCCCCAGCATTTT.